The present entry profiles one T cell receptor beta chain with its context. This clone appeared once. Its antigen is unknown. No clone much larger than this one lies a single base away; base qualities are absent. TCRbeta CDR3 regions were amplified from genomic DNA using the immunoSEQ Assay, a bias-controlled multiplex PCR. Under the source paper's analysis protocol: The number of nucleated cells in each sample was estimated from the amplification of reference gene primers within the assay. Sequence reads were collapsed and filtered to measure the absolute abundance of every unique TCRbeta CDR3 rearrangement. For each sample, productive Simpson clonality was calculated by taking the square root of Simpson's diversity index across productive rearrangements. TCRdb's version of the immuneACCESS table is confined to in-frame rearrangements and falls short of the full clone set. An unresolved V gene accounts for under half of the shortfall where checked; the remainder is of unknown origin. The DNA gave D and trimming, while V, J and clone size come from that table. The sample contains 65,000 to 100,000 clones, about 82% of them found a single time. The leading ten clones occupy around 16% of the sample.

Whole blood was collected in K2EDTA tubes by collaborating institutions according to the institutions' own protocols. For TCRbeta analysis, collaborators shipped samples as frozen whole blood, isolated PBMCs, or DNA extracted from either of those sample types. This sample was taken from a study of blood T cell repertoires in COVID-19 (dated by TCRdb to about 2020). The study in broad terms: The collaborator samples originated in the United States, Italy and Spain and spanned the acute and convalescent phases of COVID-19. The prospective study material was composed of cDNA or gDNA derived from T cells, B-cell-depleted T cells, or PBMCs. Subjects who had been exposed to COVID-19, were actively infected with it, or had recovered from it provided the deeply sampled blood TCRbeta repertoires that made up the dataset. A freely available public database, intended as a resource for researchers studying the immune response to SARS-CoV-2, is where the repertoires were released. The samples were drawn from the first 160 participants of the ongoing ImmuneRACE study and from under 1,500 subjects provided by 6 global collaborators. Nearly every sample came with metadata listing a de-identified subject ID, COVID-19 status, age in years and sex. Where HLA class I and class II types were available, the types were taken from metadata supplied by the sample provider, not from assay-based typing.

Trimming removed 1 base from V and 1 base from J, leaving 16 bases between the germline ends. The germline V gene gives CDR1 as SGHVS and CDR2 as FQNEAQ. The CDR3 numbers 17 residues from cysteine through phenylalanine. Only the CDR3 region is kept as DNA, spanning 51 bases read in frame from base 1. What the authors observed across the whole study: Clinical and demographic metadata were provided uncurated, with the amount varying by source and participant.

The receptor's source is a woman aged 80 or older with acute or convalescent COVID-19. Sequenced input: peripheral blood. The rearrangement joined TRBV7-8 to TRBJ1-1; too little of a D gene remains to name it. The DNA sequence reads TGTGCCAGCAGCTTAGGGACCCCCGGGAGAAGGAACACTGAAGCTTTCTTT. Its translation is CASSLGTPGRRNTEAFF.